What follows is one T cell receptor (beta chain) and its context. One end of the junction is discordant with germline, which a read error may explain. This sample was taken from a study of OX40 agonist ivuxolimab in advanced cancers. TCRdb's copy holds only in-frame clones and misses some; the assay was immunoSEQ multiplex PCR. Of more than 55,000 clones in the sample, approximately 88% were seen once. The material sequenced was CD4+ or CD8+ T cells sorted from blood, taken in a trial of the OX40 agonist ivuxolimab. The sequence was obtained from an adult with an advanced solid tumor such as melanoma, head and neck, liver or kidney cancer.

The CDR3 reads CAGSQALVTDRGPLDTQYF. The CDR3 DNA follows: TGTGCCGGCAGCCAAGCCCTAGTTACGGACAGGGGGCCGCTAGATACGCAGTATTTT. The genes are TRBV14 and TRBJ2-3; TRBD1 matches 11 bases. This CDR3 has 19 amino acids. Germline assignment: CDR1 SGHDN and CDR2 FVKESK.